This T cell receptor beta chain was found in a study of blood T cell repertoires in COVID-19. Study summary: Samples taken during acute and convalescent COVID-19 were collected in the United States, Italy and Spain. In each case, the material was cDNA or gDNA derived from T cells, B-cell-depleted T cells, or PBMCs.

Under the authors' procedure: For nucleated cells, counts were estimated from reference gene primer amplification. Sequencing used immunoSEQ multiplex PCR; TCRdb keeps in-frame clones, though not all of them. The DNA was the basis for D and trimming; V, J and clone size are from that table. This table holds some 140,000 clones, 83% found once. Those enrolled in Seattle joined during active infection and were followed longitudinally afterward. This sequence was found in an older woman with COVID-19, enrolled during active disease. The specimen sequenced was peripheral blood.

This CDR3 is CASSPQGFGNTEAFF. As DNA, the CDR3 is TGCGCCAGCAGCCCTCAGGGTTTCGGGAACACTGAAGCTTTCTTT. The V gene is TRBV5-1, the J gene TRBJ1-1; TRBD1 is a possible D gene (5 bases). Between the trimmed V and J ends, which lost 4 bases and 1 base, there was a span of 14 bases. The length of the CDR3 is 15 residues. Germline V gene data show CDR1 as SGHRS and CDR2 as YFSETQ.